Below, 4 T cell receptor beta chains from the same sample are listed, as sequenced in a study of T cells after yellow fever vaccination. TCRdb reprocessed the 5' RACE reads via MiXCR and lists one record per CDR3 protein. The sample includes under 300,000 distinct CDR3 sequences, around 7% seen only once; the top ten take approximately 0.85%. The sample consisted of CD4+ T cells sorted from PBMCs, taken 15 days after the yellow fever booster vaccination. These receptors were collected from a man aged 30 to 45 who received the YFV17D yellow fever vaccine.

This clonotype was seen more than once but under ten times. This sequence joins TRBV5-1 and TRBJ2-3, with 9 bases lining up with TRBD2. Germline V gene lookup returns CDR1 SGHRS and CDR2 YFSETQ. The CDR3 has 17 residues. V lost 4 bases and J lost 1; bases outside the gene matches: 10. CDR3 nucleotide sequence: TGCGCCAGCAGCATGGATGGGACTAGCTACCGCACAGATACGCAGTATTTT. This encodes CASSMDGTSYRTDTQYF.

This clonotype appeared a few times. The chain couples TRBV7-2 to TRBJ2-7; no clear D gene. The V end lost 5 bases, the J end lost 5 bases, and 16 bases lay between the germline ends. CDR1 SGHTA and CDR2 FQGNSA come from the germline V gene. This CDR3 contains 14 residues. The DNA of the CDR3 is TGTGCCAGCAGCCCCCCGTGGCAGAGAAACGAGCAGTACTTC. Amino acids: CASSPPWQRNEQYF.

This clonotype was found many times. The J gene is TRBJ1-6, the V gene TRBV20-1, with unresolved D. This CDR3 is 15 amino acids long. Trimming took off 6 bases at V and 6 bases at J, with 18 bases between the two ends. Germline V lookup: CDR1 DFQATT, CDR2 SNEGSKA (reference sequence). The CDR3 region has the DNA TGCAGTGCCCCGGGGTCTCCTCGGGGTAATTCACCCCTCCACTTT. Residues: CSAPGSPRGNSPLHF.

CDR3 nucleotides: TGTGCCACCAGCAGAGAGCAAGAGACCCAGTACTTC. Protein sequence: CATSREQETQYF. This chain joins TRBV15 and TRBJ2-5; D not certain. The germline gives CDR1 LNHNV, CDR2 YYDKDF (reference sequence). This CDR3 contains 12 residues. The ends were cut back, 0 bases at V and 2 bases at J, with 1 base in the middle.